Following are 30 T cell receptor beta chains from one sample sequenced in a study of a mutant IDH1 vaccine in newly diagnosed glioma. Time point meaning: week 47, end of study. Every single dose of the vaccine, 300 ug of mutant IDH1 20-mer peptide, came with topical imiquimod. Sequencing used immunoSEQ multiplex PCR; TCRdb keeps in-frame clones, though not all of them. In the table there are around 50,000 clones, about 88% of which are singletons. The antigens for these receptors are not known. The sample consisted of PBMCs, taken from a glioma patient whose treatment included an IDH1 peptide vaccine. These receptors were collected from a woman in her 30s with glioma. Some clones in this sample may be carry-over from other donors' samples.

The chain combines TRBV7-6 with TRBJ1-1; D gene uncertain. This CDR3 has 14 amino acids. From germline, CDR1 is SGHVS and CDR2 FNYEAQ. Trimming cost V 2 bases and J 0 bases, with 7 bases left between them. In DNA form, the CDR3 reads TGTGCCAGCAGCTTAAGGCAAATGAACACTGAAGCTTTCTTT. The encoded protein is CASSLRQMNTEAFF.

This clone was found once. V gene TRBV10-3 combines with J gene TRBJ1-2, with 8 bases lining up with TRBD1. Germline-derived CDR1 and CDR2 are ENHRY and SYGVKD. The CDR3 is 15 amino acids. The trim removed 4 bases at V and 2 bases at J, leaving 6 bases unmatched. CDR3 DNA: TGTGCCATCAGTGCGGGACAGGAGGCGAACTATGGCTACACCTTC. Amino acids: CAISAGQEANYGYTF.

The V and J genes are TRBV7-6 and TRBJ1-5; D is ambiguous. The CDR3 covers 16 residues. Germline-derived CDR1 and CDR2 are SGHVS and FNYEAQ. Trimming took off 1 base at V and 1 base at J, with 11 bases between the two ends. Written as DNA, the CDR3 is TGTGCCAGCAGCTTAGAAGCAGTGCGGAGCAATCAGCCCCAGCATTTT. Amino acid sequence: CASSLEAVRSNQPQHF.

This clone appeared a few times. The CDR3 sequence: CASSRGGAGVGEQFF. CDR3 sequence (DNA): TGTGCCAGCAGCCGAGGCGGAGCGGGAGTGGGGGAGCAGTTCTTC. The chain joins TRBV27 to TRBJ2-1; 8 bases map to TRBD2. Germline V CDR1 and CDR2: MNHEY, SMNVEV (reference sequence). V shed 6 bases, J shed 10 bases, and the junction held 14 bases outside the gene matches. The CDR3 runs 15 residues.

V is TRBV5-6 and J is TRBJ2-2; no clear D gene. V lost 4 bases and J lost 1, with 5 bases in between. Germline V gene sequence: CDR1 SGHDT, CDR2 YYEEEE. The CDR3 runs to 13 residues. The CDR3 DNA reads TGTGCCAGCAGCCGATTGAACACCGGGGAGCTGTTTTTT. Encoded protein: CASSRLNTGELFF.

This CDR3 reads CAWTMETSAYEQYF. The CDR3 region has the DNA TGTGCCTGGACCATGGAGACTAGCGCCTACGAGCAGTACTTC. V and J are TRBV30 and TRBJ2-7; TRBD2 agrees at 8 bases. The CDR3 extends over 14 amino acids. Germline V gives CDR1 GTSNPN, CDR2 SVGIG (reference sequence). V lost 4 bases and J lost 2; bases outside the gene matches: 7.

This clone showed up just a few times. The chain carries TRBV30 and TRBJ1-5; TRBD1 matches 9 bases. J was trimmed by 2 bases and V by 0 bases; bases with no gene match: 8. The length of the CDR3 is 17 residues. The germline V gene encodes CDR1 GTSNPN and CDR2 SVGIG (reference sequence). CDR3 sequence reads: CAWSVPLQGAGNQPQHF. CDR3 nucleotide sequence: TGTGCCTGGAGTGTACCCCTACAGGGGGCAGGCAATCAGCCCCAGCATTTT.

The rearrangement joins TRBV19 to TRBJ2-5; no definite D call. Trimming took off 4 bases at V and 0 bases at J, with 0 bases between the two ends. This CDR3 comprises 11 residues. The germline CDR1 and CDR2 sequences are LNHDA and SQIVND (reference sequence). CDR3 amino acids: CASSNQETQYF. The CDR3 nucleotides are TGTGCCAGTAGTAACCAAGAGACCCAGTACTTC. The full variable domain, in which reference TRBV19 and TRBJ2-5 provide the parts outside the CDR3, is DGGITQSPKYLFRKEGQNVTLSCEQNLNHDAMYWYRQDPGQGLRLIYYSQIVNDFQKGDIAEGYSVSREKKESFPLTVTSAQKNPTAFYLCASSNQETQYFGPGTRLLVL.

For this clone: In the same sample, other DNA sequences code for this CDR3. The chain couples TRBV27 to TRBJ2-7, with 9 bases that match TRBD1. CDR1 MNHEY and CDR2 SMNVEV come from the germline V gene (reference sequence). Unmatched junction bases numbered 9, after V lost 6 bases and J lost 3 bases. This CDR3 has 15 amino acids. The CDR3 bases are TGTGCCAGCAGCCTGACCGGGACAGGGATCTACGAGCAGTACTTC. This gives the protein CASSLTGTGIYEQYF.

This clone was found a few times. The chain recombines TRBV7-9 with TRBJ1-3, with 7 bases lining up with TRBD1. This CDR3 comprises 14 residues. CDR1 and CDR2 from the germline V gene are SEHNR and FQNEAQ (reference sequence). J was trimmed by 2 bases and V by 2 bases; bases with no gene match: 0. CDR3 in amino acids: CASSLTGAGNTIYF. The CDR3 nucleotides are TGTGCCAGCAGCTTAACAGGGGCTGGAAACACCATATATTTT.

The sample holds one count of this clone. The chain uses TRBV29-1 and TRBJ2-7, with TRBD2 matching over 8 bases. This CDR3 has 13 amino acids. V shed 5 bases, J shed 3 bases, and the junction held 6 bases outside the gene matches. Germline values: CDR1 SQVTM, CDR2 ANQGSEA. CDR3 amino acids: CSVRSGTSYEQYF. CDR3 nucleotide sequence: TGCAGCGTTCGTAGCGGGACGAGCTACGAGCAGTACTTC.

CDR3 region: CASRANGETQYF. The CDR3 nucleotides are TGTGCCAGCAGGGCCAATGGGGAGACCCAGTACTTC. V is TRBV4-2 and J is TRBJ2-5; D unresolved. Trimming took off 6 bases at V and 5 bases at J, with 10 bases between the two ends. The germline V gene encodes CDR1 LGHNA and CDR2 YNFKEQ. This CDR3 region has 12 residues.

This rearrangement joins TRBV27 to TRBJ2-1, with D maybe TRBD2 (5 bases). Trimming pared 3 bases from V and 0 bases from J, leaving 12 bases between. The CDR3 sequence is 16 residues long. Germline loops: CDR1 MNHEY, CDR2 SMNVEV (reference sequence). Here the CDR3 DNA reads TGTGCCAGCAGTTTCTGGACTCCCCACTCCTACAATGAGCAGTTCTTC. Its translation is CASSFWTPHSYNEQFF.

CDR3 residues: CAWSHTGGWTEAFF. Written as DNA, the CDR3 is TGTGCCTGGAGTCATACAGGGGGTTGGACTGAAGCTTTCTTT. The chain couples TRBV30 to TRBJ1-1; 8 nucleotides line up with TRBD1. Trimming took 2 bases from V and 5 from J; bases not matched to a gene: 7. Germline V gene data show CDR1 as GTSNPN and CDR2 as SVGIG (reference sequence). The length of the CDR3 is 14 residues.

The chain links TRBV10-2 to TRBJ2-7; TRBD2 matches 9 bases. The CDR3 spans 15 residues. Germline lookup yields CDR1 WSHSY and CDR2 SAAADI. V trimming: 5 bases; J trimming: 5 bases; junction bases outside the gene matches: 10. In DNA form, the CDR3 reads TGCGCCAGCAGTCGAAGTGCGGGGGGGCTGGACGAGCAGTACTTC. Translation gives CASSRSAGGLDEQYF.

This clone appeared a single time. The chain is built from TRBV18 and TRBJ2-7; TRBD2 is a possible D gene (7 bases). Germline lookup yields CDR1 KGHSH and CDR2 LQKENI. V was shortened by 4 bases and J by 3 bases, with 19 bases between the two germline ends. The CDR3 covers 16 residues. CDR3 region: CASSLPTRGGVYEQYF. The CDR3 nucleotides read TGTGCCAGCTCACTCCCCACGAGGGGGGGGGTCTACGAGCAGTACTTC.

In the case of this clone: A read error may produce the germline difference seen at one junction end. The chain is built from TRBV7-7 and TRBJ2-7; possible D gene TRBD2, 5 bases. In germline, CDR1 is SSHAT, CDR2 FNYEAQ (reference sequence). The CDR3 runs to 14 residues. DNA for the CDR3: TGTGCTAGCAGTCTTACCGAGGGTGTAGACGAGCAGTACTTC. Amino acids: CASSLTEGVDEQYF.

This chain uses TRBV11-2 with TRBJ2-5, with 11 nucleotides matching TRBD2. Germline-derived CDR1 and CDR2 are SGHAT and FQNNGV. V dropped 6 bases and J dropped 2; count of bases not matched to a gene: 5. The CDR3 extends over 15 amino acids. DNA for the CDR3: TGTGCCAGCAGTCGGACTAGCGGGCCTCAAGAGACCCAGTACTTC. The encoded protein is CASSRTSGPQETQYF.

The gene calls are TRBV28 and TRBJ2-3; 9 positions match TRBD2. CDR3 length: 13 amino acids. With 4 bases clipped from V and 8 bases from J, the junction kept 4 bases outside the gene matches. Germline loops: CDR1 MDHEN, CDR2 SYDVKM. The CDR3 DNA is TGTGCCAGCAGTTCTAGCGGGGCCCGTACGCAGTATTTT. Its translation: CASSSSGARTQYF.

The chain employs TRBV30 and TRBJ1-2, with 7 bases lining up with TRBD1. This CDR3 region has 13 residues. The germline CDR1 and CDR2 sequences are GTSNPN and SVGIG (reference sequence). The V gene end was trimmed by 0 bases and the J gene end by 6 bases; junction bases not matched to a gene: 4. The CDR3 region is CAWSVSGGDGYTF. Here the CDR3 DNA reads TGTGCCTGGAGTGTGTCAGGGGGAGATGGCTACACCTTC.

The chain recombines TRBV7-9 with TRBJ1-1, with 10 positions matching TRBD1. This CDR3 is 13 amino acids long. After removal of 3 bases from V and 7 bases from J, the junction contained 2 bases not matched to a gene. CDR1 and CDR2 (germline): SEHNR, FQNEAQ (reference sequence). The DNA of the CDR3 is TGTGCCAGCAGCTTTGGACAGGGGGTTGAAGCTTTCTTT. This codes for CASSFGQGVEAFF.

The chain joins TRBV2 to TRBJ2-7, with D hard to call. The CDR3 totals 16 residues. Germline assignment: CDR1 SNHLY and CDR2 FYNNEI. The V gene lost 5 bases and the J gene lost 0 bases, with 17 bases spanning the gap. The CDR3 DNA sequence: TGTGCCAGCAGTCAAAGTAAGGAGCGTAACTCCTACGAGCAGTACTTC. It codes for CASSQSKERNSYEQYF.

This chain links TRBV30 with TRBJ2-3; tentatively, D is TRBD1 (6 bases). The CDR3 is 16 amino acids. The germline V gene has CDR1 GTSNPN and CDR2 SVGIG (reference sequence). Between the trimmed V and J ends, which lost 2 bases and 4 bases, there was a span of 19 bases. Here the CDR3 DNA reads TGTGCCTGGAGTTCAGCCCAGGGGTTTAGCGCAGATACGCAGTATTTT. It codes for CAWSSAQGFSADTQYF.

The rearrangement uses TRBV2 and TRBJ2-7; 7 bases align to TRBD2. The germline V gene encodes CDR1 SNHLY and CDR2 FYNNEI. This CDR3 is built from 14 residues. The ends lost 4 bases at V and 0 bases at J; junction bases unmatched: 3. The CDR3 loop is CASSVSGGSYEQYF. For the CDR3, the DNA is TGTGCCAGCAGTGTATCGGGGGGCTCCTACGAGCAGTACTTC.

The chain uses TRBV13 and TRBJ2-7; weak D call: TRBD1 (6 bases). This CDR3 spans 13 amino acids. Per the germline V gene, CDR1 is PRHDT and CDR2 is FYEKMQ (reference sequence). The V gene lost 4 bases and the J gene lost 4 bases, with 11 bases spanning the gap. The CDR3: CASSSRGSYEQYF. In nucleotides, the CDR3 is TGTGCCAGCAGCTCCAGGGGTTCGTACGAGCAGTACTTC.

J is TRBJ1-4 and V is TRBV4-2, with D possibly being TRBD1 (6 bases). The germline V and J ends were trimmed by 0 bases and 7 bases, with 12 bases remaining between them. CDR3 length: 15 amino acids. Looked up from germline, CDR1 is LGHNA and CDR2 is YNFKEQ. CDR3 sequence (DNA): TGTGCCAGCAGCCAAGAGGTGGGGGCCGGTGAAAAACTGTTTTTT. This gives the protein CASSQEVGAGEKLFF.

The CDR3 DNA follows: TGCGCCAGCAGTCGGGTCACAGATACGCAGTATTTT. Amino acids: CASSRVTDTQYF. The chain has TRBV10-1 and TRBJ2-3; D ambiguous. This CDR3 contains 12 residues. Per the germline V gene, CDR1 is WNHNN and CDR2 is SYGVQD (reference sequence). Trimming pared 5 bases from V and 2 bases from J, leaving 5 bases between.

The genes are TRBV6-5 and TRBJ1-5, with 9 nucleotides matching TRBD1. The ends lost 5 bases at V and 12 bases at J; junction bases unmatched: 11. Germline CDR1 MNHEY, CDR2 SVGAGI. CDR3 size: 14 residues. The CDR3 spells CASSRSGQGRDQHF. The CDR3 DNA reads TGTGCCAGCAGTCGTTCGGGACAGGGAAGGGACCAGCATTTT.

This chain connects TRBV7-9 to TRBJ2-7; TRBD2 aligns across 7 bases. There are 16 residues in the CDR3. Trimming took 5 bases from V and 6 from J; bases not matched to a gene: 16. Germline V gives CDR1 SEHNR, CDR2 FQNEAQ (reference sequence). The DNA of the CDR3 is TGTGCCAGCAGCCCTTCTAGGGGAGGGCCATCGGGCGAGCAGTACTTC. This translates into CASSPSRGGPSGEQYF.

This clone appeared a single time. The chain's CDR3 is CASSLDRLDEKLFF. For the CDR3, the DNA is TGTGCCAGCAGCTTGGACAGGCTTGACGAAAAACTGTTTTTT. The gene calls are TRBV5-4 and TRBJ1-4; a possible D gene is TRBD1 (5 bases). V lost 0 bases and J lost 8, with 11 bases in between. Germline V gives CDR1 SGHNT, CDR2 YYREEE (reference sequence). This CDR3 has 14 residues.